A single sample gave rise to the 16 T cell receptor beta chains below, sequenced in a study of T cell responses to AZD1222 COVID-19 vaccine. Generated by immunoSEQ multiplex PCR, the TCRdb table keeps only in-frame clones and is missing some. The table includes roughly 66,000 clones, around 84% detected once. The sample was peripheral blood, taken on day 0 of AZD1222 vaccination. These receptors were collected from an adult in good health.

This clone occurred once. Other nucleotide sequences in the sample specify the same CDR3. The rearrangement links TRBV7-2 to TRBJ2-7; no clear D. This CDR3 contains 13 residues. Germline V gives CDR1 SGHTA, CDR2 FQGNSA. Trimming cost V 2 bases and J 3 bases, with 8 bases left between them. The chain's CDR3 is CASSLRVGYEQYF. CDR3 nucleotide sequence: TGTGCCAGCAGCTTACGAGTAGGCTACGAGCAGTACTTC.

The CDR3 protein is CASSRRDSILSYEQYF. The CDR3 DNA follows: TGTGCCAGTAGTAGAAGGGACAGTATCCTTTCCTACGAGCAGTACTTC. The rearrangement uses TRBV19 and TRBJ2-7; TRBD1 aligns across 7 bases. CDR3 length: 16 residues. The V segment lost 4 bases and the J segment 1 base; nucleotides outside the gene matches: 10. Looked up from germline, CDR1 is LNHDA and CDR2 is SQIVND (reference sequence).

This chain connects TRBV12-5 to TRBJ2-5; 8 positions agree with TRBD1. With V trimmed by 1 base and J by 2 bases, 6 bases remained unmatched. The CDR3 sequence is 16 residues long. Germline V CDR1 and CDR2: LGHNT, FRNRAP. The CDR3, as DNA: TGTGCTAGTGGTTTGGCCCAGGGGGCAGGGCAAGAGACCCAGTACTTC. The encoded protein is CASGLAQGAGQETQYF.

The genes are TRBV4-3 and TRBJ1-4; weak D call: TRBD1 (6 bases). The V and J ends lost 0 bases and 0 bases respectively, with 11 bases between them. Germline V CDR1 and CDR2: LGHNA, YSLEER. The CDR3 consists of 17 residues. The CDR3 sequence is CASSQELDRATNEKLFF. The CDR3 nucleotides are TGCGCCAGCAGCCAAGAATTGGACAGAGCAACTAATGAAAAACTGTTTTTT.

The CDR3 region is CASGFTEGQPQHF. The CDR3 DNA is TGTGCTAGTGGTTTCACAGAAGGGCAGCCCCAGCATTTT. The rearrangement joins TRBV12-5 to TRBJ1-5; D unclear. Trimming stripped 3 bases from V and 7 bases from J, with 10 bases between. This CDR3 is built from 13 residues. Germline V gene lookup returns CDR1 LGHNT and CDR2 FRNRAP.

V usage is TRBV4-2 and J usage is TRBJ2-7; 8 nucleotides agree with TRBD1. The CDR3 has 18 amino acids. Germline V gene data show CDR1 as LGHNA and CDR2 as YNFKEQ. This chain's CDR3 is CPPSQHDWGTGKPYEQYF. CDR3 sequence (DNA): TGTCCCCCCAGCCAACACGACTGGGGGACAGGCAAACCTTACGAGCAGTACTTC.

The rearrangement links TRBV18 to TRBJ2-5; D uncertain. Germline V gives CDR1 KGHSH, CDR2 LQKENI. V lost 0 bases to trimming and J lost 3 bases, with 14 bases between them. The CDR3 length is 16 residues. The CDR3: CASSPPAVGREETQYF. Here the CDR3 DNA reads TGTGCCAGCTCACCACCGGCAGTCGGAAGGGAAGAGACCCAGTACTTC.

The CDR3 nucleotides are TGCAGCGTTGATCAGGGAAGGAGAACAACTGAAGCTTTCTTT. Amino acids: CSVDQGRRTTEAFF. The genes are TRBV29-1 and TRBJ1-1; TRBD1 is a possible D gene (5 bases). Germline values: CDR1 SQVTM, CDR2 ANQGSEA. V was shortened by 3 bases and J by 5 bases, with 16 bases between the two germline ends. This CDR3 comprises 14 residues.

This clone occurred once. The chain carries TRBV13 and TRBJ2-7; 9 nucleotides align to TRBD1. Germline loops: CDR1 PRHDT, CDR2 FYEKMQ (reference sequence). The CDR3 covers 15 residues. V dropped 1 base and J dropped 3; count of bases not matched to a gene: 4. Here the CDR3 DNA reads TGTGCCAGCAGCTTAGAGGGGACAGGGAGCTACGAGCAGTACTTC. This encodes CASSLEGTGSYEQYF.

The V gene is TRBV7-9, the J gene TRBJ1-3; D is uncertain. The ends were cut back, 4 bases at V and 2 bases at J, with 12 bases in the middle. The V gene's germline CDR1 is SEHNR and CDR2 FQNEAQ (reference sequence). The CDR3 length is 15 residues. CDR3 residues: CASSSRPPPGNTIYF. CDR3 in DNA: TGTGCCAGCAGCTCCCGCCCCCCGCCTGGAAACACCATATATTTT.

V gene TRBV13 combines with J gene TRBJ2-3; D gene unclear. The CDR3 loop spans 15 amino acids. The V gene's germline CDR1 is PRHDT and CDR2 FYEKMQ (reference sequence). V dropped 3 bases and J dropped 0 bases, with 10 bases sitting between them. The CDR3 spells CASSLRLSSTDTQYF. The CDR3 region has the DNA TGTGCCAGCAGCTTGCGGCTCTCTAGCACAGATACGCAGTATTTT.

This chain links TRBV19 with TRBJ1-5, with 12 bases aligning to TRBD1. After removal of 7 bases from V and 5 bases from J, the junction contained 3 bases not matched to a gene. The CDR3 covers 14 residues. CDR1 is LNHDA and CDR2 is SQIVND in the germline V gene (reference sequence). The CDR3 reads CASTGQGAYQPQHF. DNA of the CDR3: TGTGCCAGTACGGGACAGGGGGCTTATCAGCCCCAGCATTTT.

This sequence joins TRBV6-5 and TRBJ1-1; 9 bases are shared with TRBD1. J lost 4 bases, V lost 5 bases, and 2 bases had no gene match. This CDR3 has 13 amino acids. The germline V gene has CDR1 MNHEY and CDR2 SVGAGI. The CDR3 sequence is CASSRTGVTEAFF. For the CDR3, the DNA is TGTGCCAGCAGTCGGACAGGGGTCACTGAAGCTTTCTTT.

This clone was detected a few times. The chain recombines TRBV5-1 with TRBJ2-7; the D gene could be TRBD1 or TRBD2 (5 bases each). CDR1 SGHRS and CDR2 YFSETQ come from the germline V gene. Trimming pared 0 bases from V and 3 bases from J, leaving 13 bases between. The CDR3 is 15 amino acids. The CDR3 DNA reads as TGCGCCAGCAGCTTGGTGCAGGGACCGGGCTACGAGCAGTACTTC. Protein sequence: CASSLVQGPGYEQYF.

CDR3 bases: TGTGCCAGCAGTTTATCCCGCGGAAGCACAGATACGCAGTATTTT. Encoded protein: CASSLSRGSTDTQYF. This chain uses TRBV27 with TRBJ2-3; no clear D gene. This CDR3 contains 15 residues. V was cut by 0 bases and J by 0 bases, with 7 bases left in between. CDR1 MNHEY and CDR2 SMNVEV come from the germline V gene (reference sequence).

The gene calls are TRBV3-1 (or the pseudogene TRBV3-2) and TRBJ1-4; D unresolved. Germline loops: CDR1 LGHDT, CDR2 YNNKEL (reference sequence). V was shortened by 2 bases and J by 4 bases, with 14 bases between the two germline ends. The CDR3 is made up of 16 amino acids. The chain's CDR3 is CASSQLSGRINEKLFF. The CDR3 DNA is TGTGCCAGCAGCCAATTATCGGGGAGGATTAATGAAAAACTGTTTTTT.